This record looks at one T cell receptor beta chain sequence and its context. Antigen unknown. Without the conserved terminal phenylalanine or tryptophan, this CDR3 likely stems from a read error. The data belong to a study of early T cells in non-severe SARS-CoV-2 infection. Study at large: Sequenced bulk RNA came from whole blood that was unsorted, and chains were unpaired.

Points from the study as a whole: VDJdb matching favored anti-spike CD8 responses, missing private and CD4 specificities.

CDR1 and CDR2 (germline): SGDLS, YYNGEE. This CDR3 contains 15 residues. Unique molecular identifiers tagged individual cDNA molecules. TCRdb called the 5' RACE reads again in MiXCR, with one record for every CDR3 protein. The table shows 85,000 to 95,000 distinct CDR3 sequences, with about 15% occurring only once. The specimen sequenced was whole blood. This clonotype originated in an adult who was a healthcare worker with PCR-confirmed SARS-CoV-2 infection or an uninfected control (not recorded which). The chain combines TRBV9 with TRBJ2-1, with 11 bases that match TRBD1. The CDR3 nucleotides read TGTACCAGCAGCGTCCGGACAGGGGGCTTCAATGAGCAGTTCTTG. It is translated as CTSSVRTGGFNEQFL.